This T cell receptor (beta chain) was recovered during a study of patients and donors after allogeneic stem cell transplantation. This clonotype has more than one count but fewer than ten. TCRdb reprocessed the RT-PCR reads via MiXCR and lists one record per CDR3 protein. The sample holds roughly 880,000 distinct CDR3 sequences; 18% are singletons and the top ten take 5.5% to 6.5%. Germline loops: CDR1 MGHDK, CDR2 SYGVNS. This CDR3 comprises 14 residues. The trim removed 4 bases at V and 4 bases at J, leaving 1 base unmatched. J is TRBJ2-1 and V is TRBV25-1; 10 nucleotides agree with TRBD2. This sequence was found in a human donor who was either an allogeneic HSCT recipient or a stem cell or donor lymphocyte infusion donor (not recorded which). It is not recorded whose cells these are; they may come from a transplant donor. Source material: blood, either unsorted or a sorted T cell fraction (not recorded which). The CDR3 sequence: CASSAGLAYNEQFF. CDR3 coding DNA: TGTGCCAGCAGTGCGGGACTAGCGTACAATGAGCAGTTCTTC.